This entry features one T cell receptor (beta chain) sequence. The target antigen is unknown. The sample comes from a study of radiation and T cells in renal cell carcinoma. The study, taken as a whole, reports: From baseline, blood top tumor clonotypes peaked at 2 weeks post-radiation.

Time point specified: blood 2 weeks post-SBRT. Treatment reported: 15 Gy SBRT to primary tumor, nephrectomy 4 weeks later. Using immunoSEQ multiplex PCR, the repertoire was profiled, and TCRdb retains in-frame clones only, with some absent. The sample carries approximately 23,000 clones, over 75% recorded once. With V trimmed by 4 bases and J by 4 bases, 7 bases remained unmatched. CDR1 is SGHNT and CDR2 is YYREEE in the germline V gene (reference sequence). CDR3 size: 16 residues. The source is a man aged 60-69 years with renal cell carcinoma. The rearrangement joins TRBV5-4 to TRBJ2-5; 13 positions match TRBD2. The material sequenced was blood, taken from a patient whose treatment included radiotherapy and nephrectomy. For the CDR3, the DNA is TGTGCCAGCAGCAGCGGACTAGCGGGAGTTGGAGAGACCCAGTACTTC. The encoded protein is CASSSGLAGVGETQYF.